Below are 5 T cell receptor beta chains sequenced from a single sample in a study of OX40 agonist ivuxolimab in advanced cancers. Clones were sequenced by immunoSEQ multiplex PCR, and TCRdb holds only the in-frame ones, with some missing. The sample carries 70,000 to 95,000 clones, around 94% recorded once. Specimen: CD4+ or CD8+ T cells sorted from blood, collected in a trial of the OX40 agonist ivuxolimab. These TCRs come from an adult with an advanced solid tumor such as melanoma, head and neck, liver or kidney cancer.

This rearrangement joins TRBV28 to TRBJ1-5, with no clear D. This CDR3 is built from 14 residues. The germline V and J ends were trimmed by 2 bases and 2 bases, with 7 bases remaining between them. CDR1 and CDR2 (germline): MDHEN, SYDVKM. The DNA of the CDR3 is TGTGCCAGCAGTTTAGCTCAAGGCAATCAGCCCCAGCATTTT. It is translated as CASSLAQGNQPQHF.

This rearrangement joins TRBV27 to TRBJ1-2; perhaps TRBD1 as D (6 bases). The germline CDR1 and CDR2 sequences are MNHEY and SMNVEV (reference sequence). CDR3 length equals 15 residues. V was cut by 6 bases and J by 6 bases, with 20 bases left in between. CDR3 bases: TGTGCCAGCAGCCATAGGGACACAGGGCCCCATGGCTACACCTTC. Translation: CASSHRDTGPHGYTF.

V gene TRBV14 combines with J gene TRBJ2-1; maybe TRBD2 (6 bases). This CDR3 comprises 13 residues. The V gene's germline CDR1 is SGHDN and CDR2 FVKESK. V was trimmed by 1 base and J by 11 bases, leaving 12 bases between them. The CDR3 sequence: CASSQGGRGKQFF. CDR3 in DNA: TGTGCCAGCAGCCAAGGTGGACGGGGGAAGCAGTTCTTC.

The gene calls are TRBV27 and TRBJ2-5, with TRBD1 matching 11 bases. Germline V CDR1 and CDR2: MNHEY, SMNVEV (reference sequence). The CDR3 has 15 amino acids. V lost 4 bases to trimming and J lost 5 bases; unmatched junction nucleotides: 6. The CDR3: CASSSSGTGGETQYF. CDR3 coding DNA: TGTGCCAGCAGTTCCTCCGGGACAGGGGGGGAGACCCAGTACTTC.

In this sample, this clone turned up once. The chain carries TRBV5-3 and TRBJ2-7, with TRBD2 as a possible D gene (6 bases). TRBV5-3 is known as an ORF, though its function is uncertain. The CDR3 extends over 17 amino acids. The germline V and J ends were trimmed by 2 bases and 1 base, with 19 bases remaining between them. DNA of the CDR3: TGTGCCAGAAGCTTTGGTCGGGAAGCGGAGGGGTCCTACGAGCAGTACTTC. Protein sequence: CARSFGREAEGSYEQYF.